The rows below give T cell receptor beta chains drawn from one sample of a study of T cell clones after liver transplantation. The repertoire was sequenced with immunoSEQ multiplex PCR; TCRdb's copy has only in-frame clones and lacks some. This sample has 70,000 to 85,000 clones, with under 90% found just once. The source was CD4+ T cells from blood, collected before liver transplant. These receptors all come from a human donor who received a liver transplant. Each CDR3 is given with its conserved first and last residue. The order of the fields is clone size, V gene, J gene, D gene, CDR3 DNA, CDR3 protein. D genes are given only for firm matches. Not all rows give a size; the values are once, few, many and, for expanded clones, a class.

size: -; V: TRBV7-2; J: TRBJ2-7; D: TRBD2; DNA: TGTGCCAGCAGCTTAGGGGGACTAGGACACGAGCAGTACTTC; CDR3: CASSLGGLGHEQYF
size: -; V: TRBV28; J: TRBJ2-7; D: -; DNA: TGTGCCAGTGGGGACAACTACTACGAGCAGTACTTC; CDR3: CASGDNYYEQYF
size: -; V: TRBV19; J: TRBJ1-5; D: -; DNA: TGTGCCAGTAGTATCGTGTGGAATAGCAATCAGCCCCAGCATTTT; CDR3: CASSIVWNSNQPQHF
size: few; V: TRBV19; J: TRBJ1-1; D: -; DNA: TGTGCCAGTAGGATCGACGGAGGCACTGAAGCTTTCTTT; CDR3: CASRIDGGTEAFF
size: -; V: TRBV27; J: TRBJ1-5; D: -; DNA: TGTGCCAGCAGTTCCCATATGAATAGCAATCAGCCCCAGCATTTT; CDR3: CASSSHMNSNQPQHF
size: -; V: TRBV4-3; J: TRBJ2-1; D: TRBD2; DNA: TGCGCCAGCAGCCACGGACTAGCGGAGGCGAGGTGGTCCTACAATGAGCAGTTCTTC; CDR3: CASSHGLAEARWSYNEQFF
size: -; V: TRBV7-8; J: TRBJ1-2; D: TRBD1; DNA: TGTGCCAGCAGCTTAGCGGGACAGCCGAACTATGGCTACACCTTC; CDR3: CASSLAGQPNYGYTF
size: -; V: TRBV20-1; J: TRBJ1-1; D: -; DNA: TGCAGTGCCGCGCCAGGGCCTGAAGCTTTCTTT; CDR3: CSAAPGPEAFF
size: -; V: TRBV2; J: TRBJ2-1; D: TRBD2; DNA: TGTGCCAGCACTGCCGGATTTGGACTAGCGGATGAGCAGTTCTTC; CDR3: CASTAGFGLADEQFF
size: once; V: TRBV7-6; J: TRBJ2-2; D: -; DNA: TGTGCCAGCAGCTTCAACAGGGCGGCCGGGGAGCTGTTTTTT; CDR3: CASSFNRAAGELFF
size: -; V: TRBV7-2; J: TRBJ2-7; D: -; DNA: TGTGCCAGCAGCTGGGGGGATTTACAGGGGCGGAACGAGCAGTACTTC; CDR3: CASSWGDLQGRNEQYF
size: few; V: TRBV6-1; J: TRBJ2-2; D: -; DNA: TGTGCCAGCAGTAAGACACCGAACACCGGGGAGCTGTTTTTT; CDR3: CASSKTPNTGELFF
size: -; V: TRBV28; J: TRBJ1-5; D: -; DNA: TGTGCCAGCAGTTTAGGAGGCGGGGGGCGCAATCAGCCCCAGCATTTT; CDR3: CASSLGGGGRNQPQHF
size: -; V: TRBV29-1; J: TRBJ1-2; D: -; DNA: TGCAGCGTTTCTGGGGGAGGGATAAACTATGGCTACACCTTC; CDR3: CSVSGGGINYGYTF
size: -; V: TRBV7-2; J: TRBJ1-3; D: TRBD1; DNA: TGTGCCAGTGGGACAGCAAAGGGAAACACCATATATTTT; CDR3: CASGTAKGNTIYF
size: -; V: TRBV7-2; J: TRBJ1-1; D: -; DNA: TGTGCCAGCAGCTTAGTATGGGGGATGAACACTGAAGCTTTCTTT; CDR3: CASSLVWGMNTEAFF
size: few; V: TRBV11-2; J: TRBJ1-5; D: -; DNA: TGTGCCAGCACCAATGGGGCAAATCAGCCCCAGCATTTT; CDR3: CASTNGANQPQHF
size: -; V: TRBV9; J: TRBJ2-3; D: -; DNA: TGTGCCAGCAGCGCCGGGCCCGATGGCTTCGCAGATACGCAGTATTTT; CDR3: CASSAGPDGFADTQYF
size: few; V: TRBV7-6; J: TRBJ2-2; D: TRBD1; DNA: TGTGCCAGCAGCCTATGGACAGGGGGCCCGGGGGAGCTGTTTTTT; CDR3: CASSLWTGGPGELFF
size: -; V: TRBV18; J: TRBJ2-7; D: TRBD1; DNA: TGTGCCAGCTCACGGTCCGTTGGGACAGGGAAGCCCTACGAGCAGTACTTC; CDR3: CASSRSVGTGKPYEQYF
size: -; V: TRBV15; J: TRBJ2-2; D: -; DNA: TGTGCCACCAGCAGAGTGACCGGGGAGCTGTTTTTT; CDR3: CATSRVTGELFF
size: -; V: TRBV10-3; J: TRBJ2-7; D: TRBD2; DNA: TGTGCCATCAGTTCCGGGACTAGCGGGAAGGTCTACGAGCAGTACTTC; CDR3: CAISSGTSGKVYEQYF
size: -; V: TRBV28; J: TRBJ2-7; D: -; DNA: TGTGCCAGCAGCACAACAGATTACGAGCAGTACTTC; CDR3: CASSTTDYEQYF
size: -; V: TRBV27; J: TRBJ1-2; D: -; DNA: TGTGCCAGCAGTTCTCACCCGACGAAGTCCTATGGCTACACCTTC; CDR3: CASSSHPTKSYGYTF
size: -; V: TRBV6-1; J: TRBJ1-5; D: TRBD1; DNA: TGTGCCAGCAGTAGGACAGGCAACAATCAGCCCCAGCATTTT; CDR3: CASSRTGNNQPQHF
size: -; V: TRBV29-1; J: TRBJ2-1; D: -; DNA: TGCAGCGTAAGGACTGTATACAATGAGCAGTTCTTC; CDR3: CSVRTVYNEQFF
size: once; V: TRBV5-1; J: TRBJ1-1; D: -; DNA: TGCGCCAGCAGCTTGGTACCGGCAGGTGAAGCTTTCTTT; CDR3: CASSLVPAGEAFF
size: -; V: TRBV15; J: TRBJ1-4; D: -; DNA: TGTGCCACCAGCAGAGATCGAGGTTTTAATGAAAAACTGTTTTTT; CDR3: CATSRDRGFNEKLFF
size: few; V: TRBV18; J: TRBJ1-1; D: -; DNA: TGTGCCAGCTCACCGGCCAGTAGGAACACTGAAGCTTTCTTT; CDR3: CASSPASRNTEAFF
size: -; V: TRBV28; J: TRBJ2-7; D: TRBD2; DNA: TGTGCCAGCAGTTTGGGGGGACTAGCCTACCACTCCTACGAGCAGTACTTC; CDR3: CASSLGGLAYHSYEQYF
size: -; V: TRBV2; J: TRBJ1-5; D: -; DNA: TGTGCCAGCAGTAAAACAGGTGACAATCAGCCCCAGCATTTT; CDR3: CASSKTGDNQPQHF
size: -; V: TRBV11-2; J: TRBJ1-3; D: -; DNA: TGTGCCAGCAGCTCCCCTTCGGGAGAGCGAATTAGAAACACCATATATTTT; CDR3: CASSSPSGERIRNTIYF
size: -; V: TRBV28; J: TRBJ1-1; D: TRBD1; DNA: TGTGCCAGCGTACCAGGGGGTAGGACTGAAGCTTTCTTT; CDR3: CASVPGGRTEAFF
size: few; V: TRBV11-2; J: TRBJ2-7; D: -; DNA: TGTGCCAGCAGCTTAAACCGGGACACCACCTACGAGCAGTACTTC; CDR3: CASSLNRDTTYEQYF
size: -; V: TRBV4-2; J: TRBJ2-7; D: -; DNA: TGTGCCAGCAGCCAAGAGTTAAGCGCCAGGCTACCCGCATACTTC; CDR3: CASSQELSARLPAYF
size: -; V: TRBV19; J: TRBJ2-3; D: TRBD2; DNA: TGTGCCAGTAGTATAGGGGCTGGGGGGGCAGATACGCAGTATTTT; CDR3: CASSIGAGGADTQYF
size: -; V: TRBV7-2; J: TRBJ1-1; D: TRBD1; DNA: TGTGCCAGCAGCTTAACAGGGGTTGGCACTGAAGCTTTCTTT; CDR3: CASSLTGVGTEAFF
size: -; V: TRBV12-5; J: TRBJ1-2; D: TRBD1; DNA: TGTGCTAGTGGCTCACAGGGGTGGGCCTTTAACTATGGCTACACCTTC; CDR3: CASGSQGWAFNYGYTF
size: -; V: TRBV30; J: TRBJ2-1; D: -; DNA: TGTGCCTTCCCGGGACCCACTGCGGGTGAGCAGTTCTTC; CDR3: CAFPGPTAGEQFF
size: -; V: TRBV5-4; J: TRBJ2-3; D: -; DNA: TGTGCCAGCAGCCTTTACCGGGACTTAAGCACAGATACGCAGTATTTT; CDR3: CASSLYRDLSTDTQYF
size: -; V: TRBV10-3; J: TRBJ1-2; D: TRBD1; DNA: TGTGCCATCAGTGAGACTGGACAGGGAAGTTGGTATGGCTACACCTTC; CDR3: CAISETGQGSWYGYTF
size: -; V: TRBV10-3; J: TRBJ1-1; D: -; DNA: TGTGCCATCAGTGAAAATTTTCAGGGAAGGGGCACTAAAGCTTTCTTT; CDR3: CAISENFQGRGTKAFF
size: -; V: TRBV2; J: TRBJ2-3; D: -; DNA: TGTGCCACCAAAAAGAACTTGAATACGCAGTATTTT; CDR3: CATKKNLNTQYF
size: -; V: TRBV4-1; J: TRBJ2-4; D: TRBD2; DNA: TGCGCCAGCAGCCAACCCGATAGGGTCCAGCGGGAGGTAAAAAACATTCAGTACTTC; CDR3: CASSQPDRVQREVKNIQYF
size: -; V: TRBV6-1; J: TRBJ1-5; D: -; DNA: TGTGCCGGTCAAAGTGGCAATCAGCCCCAGCATTTT; CDR3: CAGQSGNQPQHF
size: -; V: TRBV28; J: TRBJ1-2; D: -; DNA: TGTGCCACGTACCGACCCTATGGCTACACCTTC; CDR3: CATYRPYGYTF
size: -; V: TRBV28; J: TRBJ2-7; D: -; DNA: TGTGCCAGCACCTCGGCAGTCCCCGACTACGAGCAGTACTTC; CDR3: CASTSAVPDYEQYF
size: -; V: TRBV11-2; J: TRBJ2-5; D: -; DNA: TGTGCCAGCAGCTCTGCCTGGGGGACACCCCAAGAGACCCAGTACTTC; CDR3: CASSSAWGTPQETQYF
size: -; V: TRBV28; J: TRBJ1-2; D: -; DNA: TGTGCCAGCAGTTTCGGAGGGGAGGGCTACACCTTC; CDR3: CASSFGGEGYTF
size: -; V: TRBV9; J: TRBJ1-3; D: TRBD1; DNA: TGTGCCAGCATGAGGGGGCGCCTCGACACCATATATTTT; CDR3: CASMRGRLDTIYF
size: -; V: TRBV28; J: TRBJ1-2; D: -; DNA: TGTGCCAGCAGTCTTGTCTGGGAGGACGCTAACTATGGCTACACCTTC; CDR3: CASSLVWEDANYGYTF
size: -; V: TRBV28; J: TRBJ2-7; D: -; DNA: TGTGCCAGCAGTTTTTACTACGAGCAGTACTTC; CDR3: CASSFYYEQYF
size: -; V: TRBV7-2; J: TRBJ2-1; D: TRBD2; DNA: TGTGCCAGCAGCCTGTCCCCGGGACTACTCACTGAGCAGTTCTTC; CDR3: CASSLSPGLLTEQFF
size: -; V: TRBV27; J: TRBJ2-1; D: TRBD2; DNA: TGTGCCAGCAGTTTCGGGCGGGAGACCTACAATGAGCAGTTCTTC; CDR3: CASSFGRETYNEQFF
size: -; V: TRBV28; J: TRBJ2-7; D: -; DNA: TGTGCCAGCAGTTTCGACAGTCGCTCCTACGAGCAGTACTTC; CDR3: CASSFDSRSYEQYF